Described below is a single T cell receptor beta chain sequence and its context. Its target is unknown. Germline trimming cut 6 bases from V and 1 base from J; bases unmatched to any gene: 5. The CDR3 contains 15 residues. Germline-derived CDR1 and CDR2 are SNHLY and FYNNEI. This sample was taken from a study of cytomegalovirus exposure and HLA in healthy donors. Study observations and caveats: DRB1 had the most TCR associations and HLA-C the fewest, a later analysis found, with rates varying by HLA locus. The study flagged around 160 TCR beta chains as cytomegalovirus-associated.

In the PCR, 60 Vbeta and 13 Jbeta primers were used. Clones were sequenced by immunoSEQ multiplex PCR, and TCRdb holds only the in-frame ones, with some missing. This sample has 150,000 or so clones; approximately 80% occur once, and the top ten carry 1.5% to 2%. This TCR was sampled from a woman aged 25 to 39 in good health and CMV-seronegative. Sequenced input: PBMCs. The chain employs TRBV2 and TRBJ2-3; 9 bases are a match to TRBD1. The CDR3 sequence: CASRQGAGGTDTQYF. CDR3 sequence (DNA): TGTGCCAGCAGACAGGGGGCTGGCGGCACAGATACGCAGTATTTT.